This entry features one T cell receptor beta chain sequence. This record comes from a study of blood T cell repertoires in COVID-19. Overall study: Sites in the United States, Italy and Spain provided acute and convalescent COVID-19 samples. In each case, the material was cDNA or gDNA derived from T cells, B-cell-depleted T cells, or PBMCs.

The germline gives CDR1 MNHEY, CDR2 SMNVEV (reference sequence). This CDR3 spans 15 amino acids. V shed 6 bases and J 6 bases; nucleotides not matched to a gene: 8. In the authors' methods: Researchers report that nucleated cell counts were estimated from reference gene primer amplification. The table came from immunoSEQ multiplex PCR; TCRdb's copy has only in-frame clones and leaves some out. V and J calls and clone size are those listed in that table; D and trimming were worked out from the DNA. Found here are roughly 190,000 clones, approximately 90% of them singletons; the top ten hold approximately 1.1%.

Sequencing was done on a sample of peripheral blood. This sequence originates from a man aged 25 to 40 with acute or convalescent COVID-19. The V call is TRBV27, the J call TRBJ2-3; 11 bases line up with TRBD1. The CDR3 is CASSDRDRGVDTQYF. CDR3 sequence (DNA): TGTGCCAGCAGCGACCGGGACAGGGGGGTGGATACGCAGTATTTT.